This TCR beta chain emerged from a study of T cell responses to AZD1222 COVID-19 vaccine. The study's findings and limits: Targeting of unmutated variant regions was reportedly seen in nearly half of spike-specific TCRs. Donors were largely white British and mainly female; clonal diversity was possibly underestimated. Among vaccine-associated CD4 TCRs, coverage spanned spike, with dominance at 160-218 and 743-854.

The CDR3 has 18 residues. Germline lookup yields CDR1 MDHEN and CDR2 SYDVKM. Trimming took 2 bases from V and 5 from J, leaving 24 bases between them. TCRdb's copy holds only in-frame clones and misses some; the assay was immunoSEQ multiplex PCR. Found here are under 200,000 clones, around 92% of them singletons; the top ten hold around 1.3%. A note on this clone: Its antigen is currently unknown.

The gene calls are TRBV28 and TRBJ1-2, with D possibly TRBD1 on 6 matching bases. The sequence derives from an adult who received the AZD1222 COVID-19 vaccine. Sequenced here: peripheral blood, sampled 28 days after the second AZD1222 dose. This CDR3 is CASSLGPDRSLTTYGYTF. In DNA, the CDR3 is TGTGCCAGCAGTTTAGGGCCCGACAGGTCCCTCACCACATATGGCTACACCTTC.